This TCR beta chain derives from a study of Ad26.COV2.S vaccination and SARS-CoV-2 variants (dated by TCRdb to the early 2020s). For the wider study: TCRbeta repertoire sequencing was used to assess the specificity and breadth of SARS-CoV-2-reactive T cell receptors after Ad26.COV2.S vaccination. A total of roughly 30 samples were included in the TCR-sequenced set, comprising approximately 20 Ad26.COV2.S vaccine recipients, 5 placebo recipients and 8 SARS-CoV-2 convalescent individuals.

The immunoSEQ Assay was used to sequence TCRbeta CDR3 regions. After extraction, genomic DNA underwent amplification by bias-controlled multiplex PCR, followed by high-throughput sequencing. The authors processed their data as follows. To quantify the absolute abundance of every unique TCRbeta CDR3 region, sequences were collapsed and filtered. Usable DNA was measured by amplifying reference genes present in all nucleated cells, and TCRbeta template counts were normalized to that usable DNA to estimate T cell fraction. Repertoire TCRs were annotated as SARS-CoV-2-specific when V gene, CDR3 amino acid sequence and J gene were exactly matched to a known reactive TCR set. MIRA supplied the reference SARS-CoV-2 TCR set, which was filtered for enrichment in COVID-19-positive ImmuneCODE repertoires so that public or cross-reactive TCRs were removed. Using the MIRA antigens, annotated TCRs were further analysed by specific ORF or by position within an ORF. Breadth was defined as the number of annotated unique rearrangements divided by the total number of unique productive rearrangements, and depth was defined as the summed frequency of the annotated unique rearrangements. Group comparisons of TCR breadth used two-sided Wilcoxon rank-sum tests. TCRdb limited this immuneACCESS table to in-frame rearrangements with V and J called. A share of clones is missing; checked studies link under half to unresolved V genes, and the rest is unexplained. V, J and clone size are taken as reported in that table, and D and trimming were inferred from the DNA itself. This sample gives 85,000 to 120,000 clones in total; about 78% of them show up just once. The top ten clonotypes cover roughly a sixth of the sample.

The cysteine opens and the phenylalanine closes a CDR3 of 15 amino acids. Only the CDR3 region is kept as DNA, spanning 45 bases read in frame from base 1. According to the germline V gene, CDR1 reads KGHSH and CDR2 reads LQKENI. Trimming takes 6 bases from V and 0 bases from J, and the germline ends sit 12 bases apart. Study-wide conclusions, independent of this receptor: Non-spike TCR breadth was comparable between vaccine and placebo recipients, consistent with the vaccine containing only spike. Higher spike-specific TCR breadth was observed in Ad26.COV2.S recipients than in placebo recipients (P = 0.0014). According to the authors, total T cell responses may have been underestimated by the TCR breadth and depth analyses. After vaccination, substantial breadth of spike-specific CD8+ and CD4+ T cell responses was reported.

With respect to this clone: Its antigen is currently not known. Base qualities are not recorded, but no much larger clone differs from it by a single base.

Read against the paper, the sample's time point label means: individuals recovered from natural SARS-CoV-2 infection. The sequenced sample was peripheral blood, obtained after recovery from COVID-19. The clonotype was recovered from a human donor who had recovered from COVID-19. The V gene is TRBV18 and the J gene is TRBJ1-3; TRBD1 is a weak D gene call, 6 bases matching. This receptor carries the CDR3 CASSGQLDSGNTIYF. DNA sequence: TGTGCCAGCTCCGGACAGCTAGACTCTGGAAACACCATATATTTT.